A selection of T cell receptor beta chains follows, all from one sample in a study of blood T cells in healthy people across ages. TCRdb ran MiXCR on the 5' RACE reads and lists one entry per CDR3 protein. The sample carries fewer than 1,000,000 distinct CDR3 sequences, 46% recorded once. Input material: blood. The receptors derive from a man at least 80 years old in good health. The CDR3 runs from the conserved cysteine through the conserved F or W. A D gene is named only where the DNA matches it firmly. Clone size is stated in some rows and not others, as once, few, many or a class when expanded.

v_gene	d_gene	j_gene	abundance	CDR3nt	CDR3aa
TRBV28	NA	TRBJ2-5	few	TGTGCCAGCGCCCTTAAGCGGGAGACCCAGTACTTC	CASALKRETQYF
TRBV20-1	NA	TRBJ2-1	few	TGCAGTGCCCCGGGCTACAATGAGCAGTTCTTC	CSAPGYNEQFF
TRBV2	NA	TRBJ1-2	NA	TGTGCCAGCAGTGAAGGACAGTATGGCTACACCTTC	CASSEGQYGYTF
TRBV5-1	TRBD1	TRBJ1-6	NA	TGCGCCAGCAGCCAGGGACAGGGGGCGCGTAATTCACCCCTCCACTTT	CASSQGQGARNSPLHF
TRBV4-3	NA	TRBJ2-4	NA	TGCGCCAGCAGCCAAGACCTCGGGCCGGGGAAAAACATTCAGTACTTC	CASSQDLGPGKNIQYF
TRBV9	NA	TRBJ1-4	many	TGTGCCAGCAGCGAAGGAGGAAATCGTGAAAAACTGTTTTTT	CASSEGGNREKLFF
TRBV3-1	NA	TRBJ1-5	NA	TGTGCCAGCAGCCAGGGGCAGGGGCTTCAGCCCCAGCATTTT	CASSQGQGLQPQHF
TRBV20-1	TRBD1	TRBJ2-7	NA	TGCAGTGCTGGAGACAGCGGACAGGGCTACGAGCAGTACTTC	CSAGDSGQGYEQYF
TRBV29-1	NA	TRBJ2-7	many	TGCAGCGTTGGAGTAGCGGAACAAGAGCAGTACTTC	CSVGVAEQEQYF
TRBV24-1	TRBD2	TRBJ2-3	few	TGTGCCACCAGTGACTTAACTAGCGGGAGATCGGCTTTCGCAGATACGCAGTATTTT	CATSDLTSGRSAFADTQYF
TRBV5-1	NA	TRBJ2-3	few	TGCGCCAGCAGCTTATGGACAAGCACAGATACGCAGTATTTT	CASSLWTSTDTQYF
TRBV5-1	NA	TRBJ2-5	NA	TGCGCCAGCAGCTTGAGTAAGGACCAAGAGACCCAGTACTTC	CASSLSKDQETQYF
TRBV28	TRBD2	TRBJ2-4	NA	TGTGCCAGCAGTGTCCGGGGGGGCCCCAAAAACATTCAGTACTTC	CASSVRGGPKNIQYF
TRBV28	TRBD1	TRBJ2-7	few	TGTGCCAGCAGGACCGGGACAGGGCTTGGGGAGCAGTACTTC	CASRTGTGLGEQYF
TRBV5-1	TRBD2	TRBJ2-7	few	TGCGCCAGCAGATTAGGGACTAGCGACTCCTACGAGCAGTACTTC	CASRLGTSDSYEQYF
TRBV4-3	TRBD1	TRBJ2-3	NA	TGCGCCAGCAGCCAAGGTTGGACAGGCTTCACAGATACGCAGTATTTT	CASSQGWTGFTDTQYF
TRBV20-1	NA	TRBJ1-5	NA	TGCAGTGCCAGGAGTCATAGCAACCAGCCCCAGCATTTT	CSARSHSNQPQHF
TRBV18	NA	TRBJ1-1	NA	TGTGCCAGCTCACCCAGGACCGGTGAAAGCACTGAAGCTTTCTTT	CASSPRTGESTEAFF
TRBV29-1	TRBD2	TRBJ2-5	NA	TGCAGCGTTGACCTGACTAGCGCCAACTACAATGAGCAGTACTTC	CSVDLTSANYNEQYF
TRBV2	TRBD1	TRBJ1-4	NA	TGTGCCAGCAACGCCCCGGGACAGGGGGCAACTAATGAAAAACTGTTTTTT	CASNAPGQGATNEKLFF
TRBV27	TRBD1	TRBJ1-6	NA	TGTGCCAGCAGTTTCGGACAGGGCGCACCCCTCCACTTT	CASSFGQGAPLHF
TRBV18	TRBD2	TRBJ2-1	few	TGTGCCAGCTCACCGAGGACTAGCGGGAGGCTGGATGAGCAGTTCTTC	CASSPRTSGRLDEQFF
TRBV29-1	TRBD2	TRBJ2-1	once	TGCAGCGTTGAAGAGACGAGCGGGGTCTTCTCCTACAATGAGCAGTTCTTC	CSVEETSGVFSYNEQFF
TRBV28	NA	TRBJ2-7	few	TGTGCCAGCAGTACTTACTACGAGCAGTACTTC	CASSTYYEQYF
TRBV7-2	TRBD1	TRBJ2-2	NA	TGTGCCAGCAGCTCCCGGGACAGGGGCCTCGCCGGGGAGCTGTTTTTT	CASSSRDRGLAGELFF
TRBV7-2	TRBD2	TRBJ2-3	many	TGTGCCAGCAGCACTCGGACTAGCGGGGGCACAGATACGCAGTATTTT	CASSTRTSGGTDTQYF
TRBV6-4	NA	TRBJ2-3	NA	TGTGCCAGCAGTGACCAGGGACGACAGGCGCAGTATTTT	CASSDQGRQAQYF
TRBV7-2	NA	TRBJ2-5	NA	TGTGCCAGCGGGGATCGCCAAGAGACCCAGTACTTC	CASGDRQETQYF
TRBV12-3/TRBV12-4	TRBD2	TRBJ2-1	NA	TGTGCCAGCAGTTTAGGGACTAGCGGGCTCTGGGTCCATGAGCAGTTCTTC	CASSLGTSGLWVHEQFF
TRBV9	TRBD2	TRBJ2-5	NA	TGTGCCAGCAGCGCCACTAGCGGGAGGGCCTGGGAGACCCAGTACTTC	CASSATSGRAWETQYF
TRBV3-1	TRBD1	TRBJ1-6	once	TGTGCCAGCAGCACCGGGACAGGGGACGGATCACCCCTCCACTTT	CASSTGTGDGSPLHF
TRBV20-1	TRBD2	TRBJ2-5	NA	TGCAGTGCTAGCTGGAGGGAGGGTACTGCGAATGAGCAGTACTTC	CSASWREGTANEQYF
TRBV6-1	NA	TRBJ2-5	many	TGTGCCGCCACCAGGGCGGAACAAGAGACCCAGTACTTC	CAATRAEQETQYF
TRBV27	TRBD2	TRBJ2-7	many	TGTGCCAGCAGCCACTTAGCGGGCCTAGCCGCCTACGAGCAGTACTTC	CASSHLAGLAAYEQYF
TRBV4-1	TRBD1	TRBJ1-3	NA	TGCGCCAGCAGCCAGACGAGGGACAGCCGTAATGCCTACTCTGGAAACACCATATATTTT	CASSQTRDSRNAYSGNTIYF
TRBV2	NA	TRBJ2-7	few	TGTGCCAGCAGTCCCCGTGGGTCTGACTACGAGCAGTACTTC	CASSPRGSDYEQYF
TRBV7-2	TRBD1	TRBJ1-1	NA	TGTGCCAGCAGCTGGACGGGGACAGGGAACACTGAAGCTTTCTTT	CASSWTGTGNTEAFF
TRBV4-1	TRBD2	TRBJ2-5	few	TGCGCCAGCAGCCAAGTAGCGGGAGGGCTCGTGACCCAGTACTTC	CASSQVAGGLVTQYF
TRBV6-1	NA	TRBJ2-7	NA	TGTGCCAGCGTGACAGGCGGGCTCTACGAGCAGTACTTC	CASVTGGLYEQYF
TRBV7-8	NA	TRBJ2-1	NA	TGTGCCAGCAGCTTAGACTGGACGGCGGACAATGAGCAGTTCTTC	CASSLDWTADNEQFF
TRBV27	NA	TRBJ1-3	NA	TGTGCCAGCAGCCCGTACAATGGAAACACCATATATTTT	CASSPYNGNTIYF
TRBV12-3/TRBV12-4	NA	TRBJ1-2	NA	TGTGCCAGCAGCCCCTCACGGGGGGCGGGTGGCTACACCTTC	CASSPSRGAGGYTF
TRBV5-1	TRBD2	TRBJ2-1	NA	TGCGCCAGCGGGACTAGCGGGAGTATATATGAGCAGTTCTTC	CASGTSGSIYEQFF
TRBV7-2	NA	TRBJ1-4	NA	TGTGCCAGCAGCGTTAACATCGCTAATGAAAAACTGTTTTTT	CASSVNIANEKLFF
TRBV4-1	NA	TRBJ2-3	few	TGCGCCAGCAGCCAAGTTGCGCGGGTAGATACGCAGTATTTT	CASSQVARVDTQYF
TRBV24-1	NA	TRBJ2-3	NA	TGTGCCACCAGTGAGGGCCATGGTATCGCTCATACGCAGTATTTT	CATSEGHGIAHTQYF
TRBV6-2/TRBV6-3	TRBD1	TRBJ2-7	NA	TGTGCCAGCAGTTACTCCAGGACAGGGGGCACCTACGAGCAGTACTTC	CASSYSRTGGTYEQYF
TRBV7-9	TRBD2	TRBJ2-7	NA	TGTGCCAGCAGCCCCAGGACTAGCGGGACGGGCGAGCAGTACTTC	CASSPRTSGTGEQYF
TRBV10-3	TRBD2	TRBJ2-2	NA	TGTGCCATCAGTGAGGGGAGGGACACCGGGGAGCTGTTTTTT	CAISEGRDTGELFF
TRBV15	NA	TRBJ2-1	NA	TGTGCCACCAGCAGAGAGACAGGCAATGAGCAGTTCTTC	CATSRETGNEQFF
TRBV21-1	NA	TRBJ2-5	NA	TGTGCCACCGGAAAGCAGGGGAGGTACCAAGAGACCCAGTACTTC	CATGKQGRYQETQYF
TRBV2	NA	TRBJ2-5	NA	TGTACCAGCAGTGCCCAGCGGGCGAACCTTGAGCAGTACTTC	CTSSAQRANLEQYF
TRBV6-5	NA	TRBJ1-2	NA	TGTGCCAGCAGTTTTAACAGTAACTATGGCTACACCTTC	CASSFNSNYGYTF
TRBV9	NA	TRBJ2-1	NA	TGTGTCAGCAGCAAACAAACACTAGCTGCCAATGAGCAGTTCTTC	CVSSKQTLAANEQFF
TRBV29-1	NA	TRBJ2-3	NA	TGCAGCACTTCAAAAGGGGAAGAGGCAGATACGCAGTATTTT	CSTSKGEEADTQYF
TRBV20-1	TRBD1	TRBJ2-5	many	TGCAGTGCTGCCTCACAGGGGGGAGAGACCCAGTACTTC	CSAASQGGETQYF
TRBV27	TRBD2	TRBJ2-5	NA	TGTGCCAGCAGTTCAGTTTCTCTAACGGGAGGAGAGACCCAGTACTTC	CASSSVSLTGGETQYF
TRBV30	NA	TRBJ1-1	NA	TGTGCCTGGAGTGTCATGCAGGGACTGAACACTGAAGCTTTCTTT	CAWSVMQGLNTEAFF
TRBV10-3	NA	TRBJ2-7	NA	TGTGCCATCAGTGTCGGACAGCCCTACGAGCAGTACTTC	CAISVGQPYEQYF